The 10 T cell receptor beta chains listed next were all sequenced from one sample in a study of OX40 agonist ivuxolimab in advanced cancers. Profiled with immunoSEQ multiplex PCR; TCRdb holds only in-frame clones, not every one. The sample includes approximately 31,000 clones, around four fifths of them seen just once. This material consisted of CD4+ or CD8+ T cells sorted from blood, taken in a trial of the OX40 agonist ivuxolimab. Source of these receptors: an adult with an advanced solid tumor such as melanoma, head and neck, liver or kidney cancer.

On this clone itself: Other DNA variants within this sample encode the same CDR3. V and J are TRBV6-5 and TRBJ1-2; 7 bases align to TRBD1. V lost 0 bases and J lost 4; bases outside the gene matches: 5. Germline V gives CDR1 MNHEY, CDR2 SVGAGI. The CDR3 has 15 residues. DNA of the CDR3: TGTGCCAGCAGTTACTCCCGGGACAGTGGCTATGGCTACACCTTC. Its translation: CASSYSRDSGYGYTF.

This clone was detected a few times. The chain uses TRBV30 and TRBJ1-6, with D unclear. Trimming stripped 1 base from V and 11 bases from J, with 15 bases between. The CDR3 spans 14 residues. CDR1 and CDR2 from the germline V gene are GTSNPN and SVGIG (reference sequence). The CDR3, as DNA: TGTGCCTGGAGTGCCGGTAGGGCCTCCCCACCCCTCCACTTT. This codes for CAWSAGRASPPLHF. Using reference TRBV30 and TRBJ1-6 for the parts outside the CDR3, the full variable domain is SQTIHQWPATLVQPVGSPLSLECTVEGTSNPNLYWYRQAAGRGLQLLFYSVGIGQISSEVPQNLSASRPQDRQFILSSKKLLLSDSGFYLCAWSAGRASPPLHFGNGTRLTVT.

CDR3 sequence (DNA): TGTGCCATCAGTGAGGCGGGACAGGGGGCTGGTGAAGCTTTCTTT. Amino acids: CAISEAGQGAGEAFF. The rearrangement uses TRBV10-3 and TRBJ1-1; 12 nucleotides agree with TRBD1. The length of the CDR3 is 15 residues. Germline V lookup: CDR1 ENHRY, CDR2 SYGVKD. Losses at the gene ends were 2 bases for V and 7 bases for J; bases not matched to a gene: 5.

The chain couples TRBV5-1 to TRBJ2-6, with TRBD2 matching over 7 bases. The CDR3 is made up of 14 amino acids. Germline V gene sequence: CDR1 SGHRS, CDR2 YFSETQ. J lost 0 bases, V lost 7 bases, and 1 base had no gene match. The CDR3 bases are TGCGCCAGCCGGGGGGTCTCTGGGGCCAACGTCCTGACTTTC. Encoded protein: CASRGVSGANVLTF.

The CDR3 coding sequence is TGTGCCAGCAGCATGGGCCAGATCTACGAGCAGTACTTC. Protein: CASSMGQIYEQYF. The chain is built from TRBV7-6 and TRBJ2-7, with D unresolved. Germline CDR1 and CDR2: SGHVS and FNYEAQ. V was trimmed by 5 bases and J by 3 bases, leaving 11 bases between them. The CDR3 has 13 amino acids.

The V call is TRBV7-2, the J call TRBJ2-7; D unresolved. The CDR3 is 13 residues long. CDR1 is SGHTA and CDR2 is FQGNSA in the germline V gene. V was shortened by 5 bases and J by 4 bases, with 12 bases between the two germline ends. CDR3 protein: CASSPVSTYEQYF. In DNA, the CDR3 is TGTGCCAGCAGCCCTGTTTCGACTTACGAGCAGTACTTC.

The rearrangement uses TRBV4-1 and TRBJ1-3, with a weak D call TRBD1 (5 bases). Germline V CDR1 and CDR2: MGHRA, YSYEKL. Trimming removed 1 base from V and 0 bases from J, with 7 bases in between. The CDR3 sequence is 15 residues long. The CDR3 coding sequence is TGCGCCAGCAGCCAAGTGGGGGTCTCTGGAAACACCATATATTTT. Translating it yields CASSQVGVSGNTIYF.

This clone appeared a single time. The chain joins TRBV28 to TRBJ1-6; D is undetermined. Per the germline V gene, CDR1 is MDHEN and CDR2 is SYDVKM. V dropped 2 bases and J dropped 14 bases, with 16 bases sitting between them. The CDR3 has 14 amino acids. Written as DNA, the CDR3 is TGTGCCAGCAGTTTAGGCCAGGATCTGGGATCCCTCCACTTT. It is translated as CASSLGQDLGSLHF. Full variable domain (remainder filled in from reference TRBV28 and TRBJ1-6): DVKVTQSSRYLVKRTGEKVFLECVQDMDHENMFWYRQDPGLGLRLIYFSYDVKMKEKGDIPEGYSVSREKKERFSLILESASTNQTSMYLCASSLGQDLGSLHFGNGTRLTVT.

CDR3 sequence (DNA): TGTGCCAGCAGTTACACCATGCCTAACACCGGGGAGCTGTTTTTT. This translates into CASSYTMPNTGELFF. The chain combines TRBV6-5 with TRBJ2-2; D call uncertain. V gave up 2 bases and J gave up 2 bases, with 9 bases separating them. The CDR3 has 15 amino acids. Germline V lookup: CDR1 MNHEY, CDR2 SVGAGI.

The rearrangement uses TRBV19 and TRBJ1-5; maybe TRBD1 (5 bases). The CDR3 consists of 15 residues. The V and J ends lost 8 bases and 2 bases respectively, with 16 bases between them. Germline V gene data show CDR1 as LNHDA and CDR2 as SQIVND (reference sequence). CDR3 in amino acids: CASAGQGEGNQPQHF. The CDR3 nucleotides read TGTGCCAGTGCGGGGCAGGGAGAAGGCAATCAGCCCCAGCATTTT.